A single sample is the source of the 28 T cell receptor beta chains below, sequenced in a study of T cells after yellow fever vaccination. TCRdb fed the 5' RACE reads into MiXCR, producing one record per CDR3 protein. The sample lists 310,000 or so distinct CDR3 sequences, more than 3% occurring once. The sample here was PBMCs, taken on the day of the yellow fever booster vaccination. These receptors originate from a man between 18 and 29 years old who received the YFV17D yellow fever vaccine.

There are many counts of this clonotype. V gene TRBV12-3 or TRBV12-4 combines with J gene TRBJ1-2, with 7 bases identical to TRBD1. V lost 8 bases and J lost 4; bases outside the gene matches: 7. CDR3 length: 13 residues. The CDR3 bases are TGTGCCAGCCGACAATGGACAGGCTATGGCTACACCTTC. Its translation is CASRQWTGYGYTF.

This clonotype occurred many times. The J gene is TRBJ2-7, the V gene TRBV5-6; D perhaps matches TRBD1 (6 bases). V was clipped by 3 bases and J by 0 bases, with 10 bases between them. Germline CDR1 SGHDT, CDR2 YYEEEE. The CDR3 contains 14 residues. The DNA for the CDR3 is TGTGCCAGCAGCTCGGACAGTAGCTCCTACGAGCAGTACTTC. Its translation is CASSSDSSSYEQYF.

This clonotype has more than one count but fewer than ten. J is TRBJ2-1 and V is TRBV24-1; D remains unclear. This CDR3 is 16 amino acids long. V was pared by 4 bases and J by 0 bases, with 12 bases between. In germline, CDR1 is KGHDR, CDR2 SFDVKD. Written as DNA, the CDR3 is TGTGCCACCAGTGACCAAGACCCCAGCTCCTACAATGAGCAGTTCTTC. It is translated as CATSDQDPSSYNEQFF.

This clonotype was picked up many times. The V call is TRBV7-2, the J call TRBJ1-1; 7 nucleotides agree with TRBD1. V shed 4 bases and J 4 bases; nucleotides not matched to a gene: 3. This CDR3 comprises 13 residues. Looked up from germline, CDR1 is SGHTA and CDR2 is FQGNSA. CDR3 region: CASSYTGATEAFF. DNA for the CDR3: TGTGCCAGCAGCTATACAGGGGCCACTGAAGCTTTCTTT.

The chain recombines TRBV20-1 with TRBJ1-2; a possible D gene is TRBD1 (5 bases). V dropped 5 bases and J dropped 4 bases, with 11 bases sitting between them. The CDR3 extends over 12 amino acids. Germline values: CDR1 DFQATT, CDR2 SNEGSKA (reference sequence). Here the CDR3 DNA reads TGCAGTGCTTTGAGAGGGGCCTATGGCTACACCTTC. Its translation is CSALRGAYGYTF.

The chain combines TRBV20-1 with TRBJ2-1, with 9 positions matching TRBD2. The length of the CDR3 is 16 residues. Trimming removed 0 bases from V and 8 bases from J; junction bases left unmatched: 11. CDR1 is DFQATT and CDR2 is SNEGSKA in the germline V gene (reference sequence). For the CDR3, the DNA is TGCAGTGCTAGAGAAGGTGGCGGGGGGGATCGGGATGAGCAGTTCTTC. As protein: CSAREGGGGDRDEQFF.

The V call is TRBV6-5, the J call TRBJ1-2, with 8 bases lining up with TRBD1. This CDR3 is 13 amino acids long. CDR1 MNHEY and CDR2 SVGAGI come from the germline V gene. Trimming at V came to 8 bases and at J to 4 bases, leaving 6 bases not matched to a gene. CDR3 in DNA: TGTGCCAGCGGACAGGGACCGGCCTATGGCTACACCTTC. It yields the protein CASGQGPAYGYTF.

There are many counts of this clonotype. CDR3 protein: CASSQTTGSFDEQYV. CDR3 DNA: TGCGCCAGCAGCCAAACTACAGGGAGCTTCGACGAGCAGTACGTC. The rearrangement uses TRBV4-1 and TRBJ2-7; TRBD1 might be the D (6 bases). The CDR3 extends over 15 amino acids. The V gene lost 2 bases and the J gene lost 5 bases, with 16 bases spanning the gap. Germline CDR1 is MGHRA and CDR2 is YSYEKL.

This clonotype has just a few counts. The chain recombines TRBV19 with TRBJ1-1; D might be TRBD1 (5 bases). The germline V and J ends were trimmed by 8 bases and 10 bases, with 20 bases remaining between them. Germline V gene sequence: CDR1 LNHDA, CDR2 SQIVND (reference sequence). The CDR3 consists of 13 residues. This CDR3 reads CASGVWGSPPAFF. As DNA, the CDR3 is TGTGCCAGTGGCGTTTGGGGGTCCCCCCCAGCTTTCTTT.

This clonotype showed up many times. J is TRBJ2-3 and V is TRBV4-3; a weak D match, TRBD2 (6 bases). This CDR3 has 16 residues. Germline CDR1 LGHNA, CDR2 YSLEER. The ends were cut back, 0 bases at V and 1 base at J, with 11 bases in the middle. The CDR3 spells CASSQDPAGGTDTQYF. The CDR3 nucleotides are TGCGCCAGCAGCCAAGATCCAGCGGGTGGCACAGATACGCAGTATTTT.

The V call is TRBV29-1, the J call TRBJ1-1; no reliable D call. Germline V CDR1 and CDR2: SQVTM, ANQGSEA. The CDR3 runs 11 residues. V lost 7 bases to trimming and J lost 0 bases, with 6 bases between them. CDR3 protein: CSAEMNTEAFF. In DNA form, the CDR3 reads TGCAGCGCAGAAATGAACACTGAAGCTTTCTTT. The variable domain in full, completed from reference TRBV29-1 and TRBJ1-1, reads SAVISQKPSRDICQRGTSLTIQCQVDSQVTMMFWYRQQPGQSLTLIATANQGSEATYESGFVIDKFPISRPNLTFSTLTVSNMSPEDSSIYLCSAEMNTEAFFGQGTRLTVV.

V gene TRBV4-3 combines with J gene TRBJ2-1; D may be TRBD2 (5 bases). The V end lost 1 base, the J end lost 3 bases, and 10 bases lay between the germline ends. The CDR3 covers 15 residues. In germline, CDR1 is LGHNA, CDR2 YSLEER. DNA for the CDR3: TGCGCCAGCAGCCAAGTTAGCGCCGTCTACAATGAGCAGTTCTTC. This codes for CASSQVSAVYNEQFF.

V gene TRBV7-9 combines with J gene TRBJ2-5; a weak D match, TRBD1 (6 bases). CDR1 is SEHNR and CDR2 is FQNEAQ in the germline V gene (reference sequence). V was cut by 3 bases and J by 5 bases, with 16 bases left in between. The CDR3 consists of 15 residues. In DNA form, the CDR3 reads TGTGCCAGCAGCTTGGGACACTCGTCGGGGGAGACCCAGTACTTC. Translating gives CASSLGHSSGETQYF.

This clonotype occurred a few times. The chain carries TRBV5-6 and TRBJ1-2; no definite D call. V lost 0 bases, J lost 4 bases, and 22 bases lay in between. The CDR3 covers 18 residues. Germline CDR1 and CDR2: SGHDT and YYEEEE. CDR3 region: CASSLGVSRIPISYGYTF. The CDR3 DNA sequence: TGTGCCAGCAGCTTGGGTGTCTCTCGCATCCCAATCTCCTATGGCTACACCTTC.

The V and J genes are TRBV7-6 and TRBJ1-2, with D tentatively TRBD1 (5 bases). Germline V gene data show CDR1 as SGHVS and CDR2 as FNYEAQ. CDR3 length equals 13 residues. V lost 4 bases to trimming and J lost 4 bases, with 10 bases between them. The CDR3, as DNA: TGTGCCAGCAGCTACGGACATCCCTATGGCTACACCTTC. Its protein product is CASSYGHPYGYTF.

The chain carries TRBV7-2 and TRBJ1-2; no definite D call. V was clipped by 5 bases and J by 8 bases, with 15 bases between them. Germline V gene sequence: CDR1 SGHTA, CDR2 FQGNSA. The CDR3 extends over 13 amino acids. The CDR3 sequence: CASSAAGPGGYTF. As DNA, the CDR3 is TGTGCCAGCAGCGCCGCGGGCCCGGGGGGCTACACCTTC.

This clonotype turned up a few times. CDR3 loop: CASTPDRSSGNTIYF. The CDR3 DNA is TGTGCCAGTACCCCCGACAGAAGCTCTGGAAACACCATATATTTT. This chain connects TRBV19 to TRBJ1-3, with D possibly TRBD1 on 5 matching bases. This CDR3 comprises 15 residues. The V gene lost 7 bases and the J gene lost 0 bases, with 13 bases spanning the gap. CDR1 and CDR2 from the germline V gene are LNHDA and SQIVND (reference sequence).

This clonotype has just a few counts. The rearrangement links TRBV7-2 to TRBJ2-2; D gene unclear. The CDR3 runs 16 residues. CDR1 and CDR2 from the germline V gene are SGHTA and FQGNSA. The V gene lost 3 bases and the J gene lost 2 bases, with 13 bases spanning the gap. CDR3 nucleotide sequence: TGTGCCAGCAGCTTGAACCGTCTAGATAACACCGGGGAGCTGTTTTTT. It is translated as CASSLNRLDNTGELFF.

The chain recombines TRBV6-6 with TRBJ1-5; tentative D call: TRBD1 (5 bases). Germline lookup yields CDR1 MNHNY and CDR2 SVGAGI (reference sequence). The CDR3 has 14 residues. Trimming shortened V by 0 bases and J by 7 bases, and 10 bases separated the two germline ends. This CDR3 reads CASSYSSGKQPQHF. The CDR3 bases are TGTGCCAGCAGTTACTCGTCAGGGAAGCAGCCCCAGCATTTT.

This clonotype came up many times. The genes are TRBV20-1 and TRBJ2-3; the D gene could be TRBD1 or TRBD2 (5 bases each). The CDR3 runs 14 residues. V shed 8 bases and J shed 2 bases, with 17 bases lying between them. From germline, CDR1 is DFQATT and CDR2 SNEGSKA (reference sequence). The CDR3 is CSTQPGPYTDTQYF. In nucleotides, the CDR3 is TGCAGTACCCAACCGGGACCATACACAGATACGCAGTATTTT.

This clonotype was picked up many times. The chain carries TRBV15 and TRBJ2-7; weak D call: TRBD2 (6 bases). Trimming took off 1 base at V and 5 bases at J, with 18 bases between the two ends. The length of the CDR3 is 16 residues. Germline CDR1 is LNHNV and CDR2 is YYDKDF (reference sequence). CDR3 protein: CATSRVRQGGVDEQYF. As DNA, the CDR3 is TGTGCCACCAGCAGAGTACGGCAGGGAGGTGTTGACGAGCAGTACTTC.

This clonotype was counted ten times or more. The chain's CDR3 is CASSPLLTGGKETQYF. CDR3 nucleotides: TGTGCCAGCAGCCCCCTTTTAACAGGGGGCAAAGAGACCCAGTACTTC. This chain joins TRBV11-2 and TRBJ2-5; 9 nucleotides align to TRBD1. Unmatched junction bases numbered 10, after V lost 5 bases and J lost 3 bases. The CDR3 sequence is 16 residues long. From germline, CDR1 is SGHAT and CDR2 FQNNGV. The variable domain in full, completed from reference TRBV11-2 and TRBJ2-5, reads EAGVAQSPRYKIIEKRQSVAFWCNPISGHATLYWYQQILGQGPKLLIQFQNNGVVDDSQLPKDRFSAERLKGVDSTLKIQPAKLEDSAVYLCASSPLLTGGKETQYFGPGTRLLVL.

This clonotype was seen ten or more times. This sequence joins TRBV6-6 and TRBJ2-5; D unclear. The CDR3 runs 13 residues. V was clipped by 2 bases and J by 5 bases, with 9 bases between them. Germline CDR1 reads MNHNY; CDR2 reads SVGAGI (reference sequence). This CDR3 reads CASSYPNEETQYF. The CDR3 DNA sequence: TGTGCCAGCAGTTACCCGAACGAGGAGACCCAGTACTTC.

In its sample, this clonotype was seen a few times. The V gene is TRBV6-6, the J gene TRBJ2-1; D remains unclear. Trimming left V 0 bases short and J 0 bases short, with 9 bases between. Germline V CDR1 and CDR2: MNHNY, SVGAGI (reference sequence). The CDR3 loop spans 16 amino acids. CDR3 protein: CASSYSAVSSYNEQFF. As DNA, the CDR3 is TGTGCCAGCAGTTACTCTGCGGTGAGCTCCTACAATGAGCAGTTCTTC.

The CDR3 DNA reads as TGTGCCAGCAGCTTAGGTGTGACCCAGTACTTC. Amino acids: CASSLGVTQYF. The chain joins TRBV7-9 to TRBJ2-5, with D unclear. The CDR3 runs to 11 residues. Looked up from germline, CDR1 is SEHNR and CDR2 is FQNEAQ (reference sequence). V lost 1 base and J 7 bases, leaving 4 bases between the germline ends.

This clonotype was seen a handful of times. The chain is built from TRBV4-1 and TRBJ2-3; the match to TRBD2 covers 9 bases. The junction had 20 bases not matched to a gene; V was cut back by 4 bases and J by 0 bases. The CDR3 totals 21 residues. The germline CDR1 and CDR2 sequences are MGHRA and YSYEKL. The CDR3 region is CASSLLPASGETTRSTDTQYF. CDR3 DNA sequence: TGCGCCAGCAGCCTCCTTCCTGCTAGCGGGGAGACCACTCGTAGCACAGATACGCAGTATTTT.

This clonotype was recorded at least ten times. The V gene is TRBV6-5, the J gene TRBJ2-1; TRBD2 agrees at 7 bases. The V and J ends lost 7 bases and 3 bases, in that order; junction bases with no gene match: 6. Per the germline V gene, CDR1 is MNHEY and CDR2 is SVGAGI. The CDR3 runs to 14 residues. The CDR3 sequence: CASTPSGSYNEQFF. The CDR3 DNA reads TGTGCCAGCACTCCTAGCGGAAGCTACAATGAGCAGTTCTTC.

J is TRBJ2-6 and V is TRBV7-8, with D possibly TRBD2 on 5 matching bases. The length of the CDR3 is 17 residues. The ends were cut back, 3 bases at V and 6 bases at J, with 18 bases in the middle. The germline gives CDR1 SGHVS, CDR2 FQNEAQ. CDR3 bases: TGTGCCAGCAGCTTGCGCATAGGGAGCCATGAGGCCAACGTCCTGACTTTC. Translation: CASSLRIGSHEANVLTF.